This T cell receptor beta chain was observed in a study of regulatory T cells in long-lasting Graves disease. Only a few counts were recorded for this clonotype. The trim removed 10 bases at V and 7 bases at J, leaving 20 bases unmatched. The CDR3 sequence is 16 residues long. Germline V gene lookup returns CDR1 ENHRY and CDR2 SYGVKD. As to time point: persistent/refractory GD, antithyroid drugs over 5 years with positive TRAb. The TCR library was prepared using RNA isolated from PBMCs. The guidelines of the American Thyroid Association were the basis for diagnosing Graves' disease. Collection of peripheral blood (approximately 9 milliliters) was done using EDTA tubes. According to the study, TCR beta libraries were built with iRepertoire HTBI primers and CDR3-region Arm-PCR. One entry per CDR3 protein, called by TCRdb with MiXCR from the multiplex PCR reads. The table has around 400,000 distinct CDR3 sequences, roughly a fifth seen once.

The origin of this receptor is a female donor with Graves disease. The chain has TRBV10-3 and TRBJ2-5, with 8 bases lining up with TRBD2. The sequences come from peripheral blood mononuclear cells (PBMCs), collected when the disease was refractory, from a patient treated with antithyroid drugs. Here the CDR3 DNA reads TGTGCCACCACTCCGACTAGCGAGAGCCTCCCCGGGACCCAGTACTTC. Its protein product is CATTPTSESLPGTQYF.